The next 21 T cell receptor beta chains were all read from a single sample in a study of blood T cell repertoires in COVID-19. The assay was immunoSEQ multiplex PCR, and TCRdb's table has in-frame clones only and misses some. The sample has 360,000 or so clones, almost 90% seen once. Specimen: peripheral blood. The receptor source for this set is a man younger than 30 with active or convalescent COVID-19.

V usage is TRBV28 and J usage is TRBJ1-2; D unresolved. Trimming removed 2 bases from V and 6 bases from J, with 22 bases in between. There are 17 residues in the CDR3. Looked up from germline, CDR1 is MDHEN and CDR2 is SYDVKM. CDR3 residues: CASSLGWFQRSGNGYTF. The CDR3 nucleotides are TGTGCCAGCAGTTTAGGGTGGTTTCAAAGATCCGGGAATGGCTACACCTTC.

This clone was detected a few times. J is TRBJ1-6 and V is TRBV2; D perhaps matches TRBD1 (6 bases). The CDR3 is made up of 16 amino acids. Germline assignment: CDR1 SNHLY and CDR2 FYNNEI. V was shortened by 5 bases and J by 5 bases, with 16 bases between the two germline ends. The CDR3 DNA follows: TGTGCCAGCAGTTCCCTAACAGGGACCAATAATTCACCCCTCCACTTT. This translates into CASSSLTGTNNSPLHF.

This chain uses TRBV3-1 (or the pseudogene TRBV3-2) with TRBJ1-2; 7 positions match TRBD1. V lost 4 bases, J lost 7 bases, and 15 bases stayed unmatched. This CDR3 is 16 amino acids long. CDR1 and CDR2 from the germline V gene are LGHDT and YNNKEL (reference sequence). The CDR3 protein is CASSRDIPGGPFGYTF. The CDR3 region has the DNA TGTGCCAGCAGCCGCGATATTCCAGGGGGTCCTTTTGGCTACACCTTC.

The chain uses TRBV5-4 and TRBJ2-7, with 7 nucleotides matching TRBD2. Germline CDR1 reads SGHNT; CDR2 reads YYREEE (reference sequence). V shed 1 base, J shed 3 bases, and the junction held 1 base outside the gene matches. This CDR3 region has 13 residues. The CDR3 here is CASSLWGGYEQYF. Here the CDR3 DNA reads TGTGCCAGCAGCTTGTGGGGGGGCTACGAGCAGTACTTC.

V usage is TRBV4-1 and J usage is TRBJ2-7, with TRBD1 as a possible D gene (5 bases). CDR1 and CDR2 from the germline V gene are MGHRA and YSYEKL. V lost 0 bases and J 7 bases, leaving 16 bases between the germline ends. The CDR3 runs 15 residues. The CDR3 DNA follows: TGCGCCAGCAGCCAAGATTTGGGCAGGGATAGAGAGCAGTACTTC. Its translation: CASSQDLGRDREQYF.

This chain connects TRBV7-2 to TRBJ2-7, with 15 bases matching TRBD2. CDR3 size: 15 residues. Germline CDR1 SGHTA, CDR2 FQGNSA. J gave up 9 bases and V 5 bases, and 8 bases lay outside the gene matches. The CDR3 region has the DNA TGTGCCAGCAGCGTCGGGACTAGCGGGGGGCTCGGGCAGTACTTC. Translating it yields CASSVGTSGGLGQYF.

This rearrangement joins TRBV28 to TRBJ2-2, with 9 bases identical to TRBD1. The V segment lost 5 bases and the J segment 1 base; nucleotides outside the gene matches: 5. Germline CDR1 and CDR2: MDHEN and SYDVKM. CDR3 length equals 16 residues. The CDR3 loop reads CASSPPGQGNTGELFF. The CDR3 nucleotides read TGTGCCAGCAGTCCACCGGGACAGGGGAACACCGGGGAGCTGTTTTTT.

The chain combines TRBV5-6 with TRBJ1-6; 8 nucleotides line up with TRBD1. V gave up 3 bases and J gave up 7 bases; unmatched junction bases: 6. CDR1 is SGHDT and CDR2 is YYEEEE in the germline V gene. The CDR3 contains 15 residues. The CDR3 DNA reads TGTGCCAGCAGCTGGACAGGGACCGGGAATTCACCCCTCCACTTT. Encoded protein: CASSWTGTGNSPLHF.

This chain links TRBV29-1 with TRBJ1-1; 7 nucleotides match TRBD1. This CDR3 is 13 amino acids long. V lost 4 bases and J lost 0; bases outside the gene matches: 2. Germline V gene lookup returns CDR1 SQVTM and CDR2 ANQGSEA. The CDR3 sequence is CSVGGQLNTEAFF. The CDR3, as DNA: TGCAGCGTTGGGGGACAGTTGAACACTGAAGCTTTCTTT.

This chain links TRBV3-1 (or the pseudogene TRBV3-2) with TRBJ2-7; no definite D call. V lost 1 base and J lost 0, with 19 bases in between. Germline V gene data show CDR1 as LGHDT and CDR2 as YNNKEL (reference sequence). This CDR3 comprises 18 residues. CDR3 coding DNA: TGTGCCAGCAGCCAAGTACACCGCGGCGGCCGTAACTCCTACGAGCAGTACTTC. Its protein is CASSQVHRGGRNSYEQYF.

The chain couples TRBV6-1 to TRBJ2-1; the match to TRBD2 covers 14 bases. CDR1 is MNHNS and CDR2 is SASEGT in the germline V gene. The J segment lost 9 bases and the V segment lost 2 bases, leaving 9 bases of the junction unmatched. This CDR3 has 17 amino acids. The CDR3 loop is CASSERVTSGGVVEQFF. The CDR3 bases are TGTGCCAGCAGTGAACGGGTGACTAGCGGGGGGGTAGTTGAGCAGTTCTTC.

This sequence joins TRBV6-6 and TRBJ1-1; D is ambiguous. The CDR3 is 16 amino acids. Deletions cut 5 bases from V and 1 base from J, with 17 bases between. Germline assignment: CDR1 MNHNY and CDR2 SVGAGI (reference sequence). The CDR3 sequence: CASSGFMRHSNTEAFF. As DNA, the CDR3 is TGTGCCAGCAGTGGGTTTATGAGACACTCGAACACTGAAGCTTTCTTT.

The chain is built from TRBV11-2 and TRBJ1-1; 7 bases match TRBD1. The CDR3 extends over 13 amino acids. V was pared by 4 bases and J by 6 bases, with 5 bases of the junction left unmatched. Germline CDR1 is SGHAT and CDR2 is FQNNGV. The CDR3 loop reads CASSWDRGSEAFF. In DNA form, the CDR3 reads TGTGCCAGCAGCTGGGACAGAGGCTCTGAAGCTTTCTTT.

The V call is TRBV5-6, the J call TRBJ1-1; D unresolved. This CDR3 has 13 residues. CDR1 and CDR2 from the germline V gene are SGHDT and YYEEEE. Trimming removed 4 bases at V and 3 bases at J, with 10 bases between. The CDR3 protein is CASSIREYTEAFF. The CDR3 DNA reads TGTGCCAGCAGCATCCGTGAGTACACTGAAGCTTTCTTT.

This clone was found once. This chain joins TRBV24-1 and TRBJ2-7, with a possible D match to TRBD2 (5 bases). The CDR3 totals 11 residues. Deletions cut 11 bases from V and 4 bases from J, with 11 bases between. CDR1 and CDR2 from the germline V gene are KGHDR and SFDVKD. CDR3 loop: CAIGGRYEQYF. The CDR3 region has the DNA TGTGCCATCGGTGGGAGATACGAGCAGTACTTC.

The genes are TRBV5-1 and TRBJ2-1, with 11 bases fitting TRBD2. Looked up from germline, CDR1 is SGHRS and CDR2 is YFSETQ. Losses at the gene ends were 7 bases for V and 8 bases for J; bases not matched to a gene: 8. The CDR3 is made up of 14 amino acids. CDR3 in DNA: TGCGCCAGCCGGGGGGCTAGCGGGAGGCATGAGCAGTTCTTC. Translating it yields CASRGASGRHEQFF.

This chain links TRBV11-3 with TRBJ2-7, with 10 positions matching TRBD1. Trimming removed 5 bases from V and 5 bases from J; junction bases left unmatched: 9. The CDR3 extends over 15 amino acids. CDR1 is SGHNT, CDR2 YENEEA, per germline. The CDR3 DNA is TGTGCCAGCAGCACCACGGGACAGGGGAACGACGAGCAGTACTTC. It codes for CASSTTGQGNDEQYF.

J is TRBJ2-1 and V is TRBV12-3 or TRBV12-4, with 8 bases fitting TRBD2. J gave up 8 bases and V 6 bases, and 6 bases lay outside the gene matches. The CDR3 runs to 13 residues. CDR3 bases: TGTGCCAGCAGCCAGACTAGCGCGGATGAGCAGTTCTTC. This sequence encodes CASSQTSADEQFF.

The chain joins TRBV4-3 to TRBJ2-5; weak D call: TRBD2 (5 bases). The germline V gene encodes CDR1 LGHNA and CDR2 YSLEER. The CDR3 covers 17 residues. Trimming took off 1 base at V and 2 bases at J, with 17 bases between the two ends. CDR3 DNA sequence: TGCGCCAGCAGCCAAGGGATCTCTAGCCCGATTCAAGAGACCCAGTACTTC. Translating it yields CASSQGISSPIQETQYF.

The chain joins TRBV7-8 to TRBJ2-1; TRBD1 agrees at 7 bases. This CDR3 is 14 amino acids long. The germline V gene has CDR1 SGHVS and CDR2 FQNEAQ. With V trimmed by 5 bases and J by 5 bases, 6 bases remained unmatched. CDR3 sequence (DNA): TGTGCCAGCAGCCTAATCCAGGGGGACAATGAGCAGTTCTTC. Its protein is CASSLIQGDNEQFF. Filled out from reference TRBV7-8 and TRBJ2-1, the complete variable domain reads GAGVSQSPRYKVAKRGQDVALRCDPISGHVSLFWYQQALGQGPEFLTYFQNEAQLDKSGLPSDRFFAERPEGSVSTLKIQRTQQEDSAVYLCASSLIQGDNEQFFGPGTRLTVL.

In DNA, the CDR3 is TGTGCCAGCAGCCCAGGGGCGGGCTACAATGAGCAGTTCTTC. Translation gives CASSPGAGYNEQFF. This chain uses TRBV11-1 with TRBJ2-1; D is perhaps TRBD1 (6 bases). Germline V CDR1 and CDR2: SGHAT, FQDESV (reference sequence). Trimming removed 5 bases from V and 3 bases from J, with 11 bases in between. The CDR3 is 14 amino acids.